This T cell receptor (beta chain) was captured by sequencing in a study of graft-versus-host responses after intestinal transplantation (dated by TCRdb to about 2021). Background for the entire study: Multivisceral, liver-intestinal, or isolated intestinal transplants were received by the recipients. A peak of at least 4% donor T cells among recipient peripheral blood mononuclear cells was the definition used for donor T cell macrochimerism. Bulk TCR-beta CDR3 sequencing was used to track graft-versus-host and host-versus-graft alloreactive T cell clones in the graft, circulation and bone marrow after intestinal transplantation. Rather than being sequenced by the commercial service, samples from a few later patients were sequenced in-house on an Illumina MiSeq and processed with MiXCR. Of the 20 to 25 intestinal transplant recipients enrolled in the cohort, one of whom was a retransplant, 3 patients without pretransplant specimens were excluded. Every recipient was given anti-thymocyte globulin induction, followed by roughly 3 years of maintenance tacrolimus and steroids. Alloreactive clones were identified by sequencing pre-transplant mixed lymphocyte reaction products and comparing them with unstimulated pre-transplant donor and recipient T cells. Overall study results and their limits: The conclusions were limited by the relatively low number and heterogeneity of the intestinal transplant patients. GvH clones were detected in recipient bone marrow, and some of these GvH clones were observed earlier in ileal mucosa or blood, consistent with an intestinal mucosal origin. High GvH to HvG T cell clonal ratios were observed in the allografts of patients with donor T cell macrochimerism. Early after transplant, peak levels of circulating GvH clones were found to be associated with declines in HvG clones.

From the cysteine through the phenylalanine, the CDR3 covers 18 amino acids. The CDR3 DNA has 54 bases and is translated from base 1. Per the germline V gene, MNHNS is the CDR1 and SASEGT is the CDR2. At the junction V is shortened by 3 bases and J by 0 bases, with 15 bases in between. This clone was observed once. It lacks a known antigen. Nothing much larger sits one base from this clone, and base qualities are not available. Libraries were prepared through the immunoSEQ multiplex PCR assay. For most patients, genomic DNA was isolated using the Qiagen DNeasy Blood and Tissue Kit and was shipped frozen to Adaptive Biotechnologies for TCR sequencing. For most patients, high-throughput TCR-beta CDR3 sequencing of genomic DNA was performed by Adaptive Biotechnologies. As for the original processing: Adaptive's ImmunoSEQ software was the source of the TCR sequencing data for 15 to 20 patients, while a few other patients were processed with MiXCR and VDJtools. CD4 versus CD8 sorting errors were corrected by removing sequences found in both subsets at a frequency ratio below 5:1. Because the origin of CDR3 nucleotide sequences shared between donor and recipient could not be assigned, those sequences were removed. Alloreactive clones required at least 2-fold expansion over unstimulated cells and minimum CFSE-low frequency of 0.002% (template counts) or 0.001% (read counts). Clones detected in sequenced pre-transplant spleen, lymph node, or MLR CFSE-low populations of the donor or recipient were defined as mappable. The cumulative frequency of alloreactive clones was calculated as a percentage of all sequences, weighted by copy number. The clones in this table, taken by TCRdb from immuneACCESS, are in-frame only. Not every clone is retained; where verified, under half of the shortfall comes from an unresolved V gene, and the cause of the rest is unknown. D and trimming were read from the DNA, whereas the V and J calls and clone size are those reported in that table. The sample data list about 97,000 clones, and 90% to 95% of these were observed just once. Under 0.2% of the sample comes from the top ten.

What the time point label conveys for this sample: cells obtained before transplantation from donor or recipient. CD3+CD4+ and CD3+CD8+ populations were FACS-sorted from unstimulated pre-transplant donor and recipient cells taken from spleen or lymph nodes. The rearranged chain carries TRBV6-1 and TRBJ1-6; the D gene assignment is ambiguous. The source of this sequence is a human donor who was the organ donor for an intestinal transplant. The sequencing used unstimulated CD4+ T cells sorted from spleen or lymph node cells, collected before transplant. The sequence in DNA is TGTGCCAGCAGTGAGTTGGGCCTTGCAAGCTCCTATAATTCACCCCTCCACTTT. The encoded protein is CASSELGLASSYNSPLHF.